A single sample is the source of the 18 T cell receptor beta chains below, sequenced in a study of CD8 T cells in Susac syndrome. Random hexamers were used to reverse transcribe an amount of about 0.5 to 1 ug RNA. TCRdb used MiXCR to reprocess the immunoSEQ multiplex PCR reads, holding one entry per CDR3 protein. The sample holds 150,000 to 200,000 distinct CDR3 sequences, around 92% seen once. Source material: CD4+ T cells from PBMCs. Receptor source: a human donor in good health.

The genes are TRBV6-2 or TRBV6-3 and TRBJ2-2, with 8 positions matching TRBD2. J lost 4 bases, V lost 2 bases, and 6 bases had no gene match. The germline CDR1 and CDR2 sequences are MNHEY and SVGEGT. This CDR3 spans 16 amino acids. CDR3 region: CASSYVASGLTGELFF. In DNA form, the CDR3 reads TGTGCCAGCAGTTACGTGGCTAGCGGGCTCACCGGGGAGCTGTTTTTT.

The chain couples TRBV7-8 to TRBJ2-7; D remains unclear. The CDR3 has 12 amino acids. Trimming pared 5 bases from V and 1 base from J, leaving 6 bases between. Germline CDR1 is SGHVS and CDR2 is FQNEAQ. The CDR3 is CASSPISYEQYF. The CDR3 DNA is TGTGCCAGCAGCCCCATTTCCTACGAGCAGTACTTC.

The chain couples TRBV6-2 or TRBV6-3 to TRBJ2-6; no definite D call. The V gene lost 0 bases and the J gene lost 0 bases, with 12 bases spanning the gap. This CDR3 spans 18 amino acids. Germline assignment: CDR1 MNHEY and CDR2 SVGEGT. The CDR3: CASSYSPVPHSGANVLTF. CDR3 nucleotide sequence: TGTGCCAGCAGTTACTCCCCAGTCCCCCACTCTGGGGCCAACGTCCTGACTTTC.

V usage is TRBV21-1 and J usage is TRBJ2-2. TRBV21-1 is reported as a pseudogene. This CDR3 is 16 amino acids long. CDR3 sequence: CASSKQVRANTGELFF. Here the CDR3 DNA reads TGTGCCAGCAGCAAACAGGTCAGGGCGAACACCGGGGAGCTGTTTTTT.

Only one count was recorded for this clonotype. The chain joins TRBV4-1 to TRBJ1-2, with D possibly being TRBD1 (6 bases). Germline V lookup: CDR1 MGHRA, CDR2 YSYEKL. The length of the CDR3 is 15 residues. Trimming stripped 3 bases from V and 6 bases from J, with 17 bases between. CDR3 amino acids: CASSHAPGEIDGYTF. The CDR3 nucleotides are TGCGCCAGCAGCCACGCCCCAGGGGAAATCGATGGCTACACCTTC.

The V gene is TRBV12-3 or TRBV12-4, the J gene TRBJ2-6, with D hard to call. V shed 1 base and J shed 1 base, with 8 bases lying between them. The length of the CDR3 is 16 residues. The CDR3 reads CASSLVWRSGANVLTF. The CDR3 DNA is TGTGCCAGCAGTTTAGTTTGGAGATCTGGGGCCAACGTCCTGACTTTC.

This chain joins TRBV28 and TRBJ1-1; the match to TRBD1 covers 8 bases. Per germline, CDR1 MDHEN and CDR2 SYDVKM. With 3 bases clipped from V and 3 bases from J, the junction kept 9 bases outside the gene matches. The CDR3 covers 16 residues. The chain's CDR3 is CASSLQGASGDTEAFF. For the CDR3, the DNA is TGTGCCAGCAGTTTGCAGGGGGCGTCTGGGGACACTGAAGCTTTCTTT.

As to this clonotype: The junction differs from germline at one of its ends, possibly a read error. The chain combines TRBV5-1 with TRBJ2-2, with 9 bases identical to TRBD1. Looked up from germline, CDR1 is SGHRS and CDR2 is YFSETQ. The CDR3 contains 15 residues. The CDR3: CASSRQGANTGELFF. The CDR3 DNA reads TGTGCCAGCAGTCGACAGGGGGCGAACACCGGGGAGCTGTTTTTT.

The chain uses TRBV21-1 and TRBJ1-6; the D call in the table, TRBD1, was not verified against the DNA. TRBV21-1 is listed as a pseudogene. CDR3 length: 20 amino acids. The CDR3 is CASSKTNWTGFSIDNSPLHF. As DNA, the CDR3 is TGTGCCAGCAGCAAAACGAACTGGACAGGGTTTTCTATAGATAATTCACCCCTCCACTTT.

The J gene is TRBJ1-1, the V gene TRBV29-1, with D perhaps TRBD1 (6 bases). Deletions cut 3 bases from V and 4 bases from J, with 12 bases between. Germline CDR1 SQVTM, CDR2 ANQGSEA. The CDR3 sequence is 13 residues long. The CDR3: CSVDQGSSTEAFF. The CDR3 DNA reads TGCAGCGTTGACCAGGGGTCGAGCACTGAAGCTTTCTTT.

This clonotype was observed a single time. V usage is TRBV7-2 and J usage is TRBJ1-6; no clear D. The CDR3 spans 12 residues. V lost 1 base and J lost 8, with 3 bases in between. The V gene's germline CDR1 is SGHTA and CDR2 FQGNSA. DNA of the CDR3: TGTGCCAGCAGCTTAGGTGATTCACCCCTCCACTTT. This codes for CASSLGDSPLHF. Looking up the rest from reference TRBV7-2 and TRBJ1-6 gives the full variable domain: GAGVSQSPSNKVTEKGKDVELRCDPISGHTALYWYRQSLGQGLEFLIYFQGNSAPDKSGLPSDRFSAERTGGSVSTLTIQRTQQEDSAVYLCASSLGDSPLHFGNGTRLTVT.

This chain links TRBV3-1 with TRBJ1-3; no firm D call. CDR1 is LGHDT and CDR2 is YNNKEL in the germline V gene (reference sequence). The ends were cut back, 0 bases at V and 0 bases at J, with 6 bases in the middle. The CDR3 is made up of 15 amino acids. The CDR3, as DNA: TGTGCCAGCAGCCAAGATCAAATCTCTGGAAACACCATATATTTT. Amino acids: CASSQDQISGNTIYF.

This chain connects TRBV18 to TRBJ1-4; TRBD1 is a possible D gene (5 bases). The germline CDR1 and CDR2 sequences are KGHSH and LQKENI. Between the trimmed V and J ends, which lost 4 bases and 0 bases, there was a span of 6 bases. The CDR3 totals 14 residues. CDR3 protein: CASSRGATNEKLFF. CDR3 nucleotide sequence: TGTGCCAGCTCACGGGGCGCAACTAATGAAAAACTGTTTTTT.

In this sample, this clonotype turned up once. Germline and junction disagree at one end, which may indicate a read error. This chain connects TRBV6-1 to TRBJ2-7; TRBD2 agrees at 11 bases. From germline, CDR1 is MNHNS and CDR2 SASEGT. This CDR3 spans 14 amino acids. CDR3 nucleotide sequence: TGTGCCAGTTTCGGACTAGCGGGCCGGAACCCTATGGACTTC. This gives the protein CASFGLAGRNPMDF.

The rearrangement joins TRBV14 to TRBJ2-7; 7 nucleotides line up with TRBD2. CDR1 and CDR2 from the germline V gene are SGHDN and FVKESK. Germline trimming cut 1 base from V and 4 bases from J; bases unmatched to any gene: 7. The CDR3 extends over 15 amino acids. The CDR3: CASSQGVGAGYEQYF. CDR3 bases: TGTGCCAGCAGCCAAGGGGTGGGAGCGGGATACGAGCAGTACTTC.

Only one count was recorded for this clonotype. The chain carries TRBV5-1 and TRBJ1-1, with TRBD1 matching over 7 bases. CDR1 and CDR2 from the germline V gene are SGHRS and YFSETQ. The CDR3 contains 16 residues. Trimming cost V 5 bases and J 3 bases; bases outside gene matches: 13. The DNA for the CDR3 is TGCGCCAGCAGTTTACAGGGGAATTCTTGGGACACTGAAGCTTTCTTT. The encoded protein is CASSLQGNSWDTEAFF.

J is TRBJ2-7 and V is TRBV2; D remains unclear. Looked up from germline, CDR1 is SNHLY and CDR2 is FYNNEI. The CDR3 has 13 residues. V gave up 7 bases and J gave up 4 bases, with 14 bases separating them. The CDR3 reads CASMRIREYEQYF. CDR3 DNA: TGTGCCAGCATGCGGATAAGGGAATACGAGCAGTACTTC.

V usage is TRBV5-1 and J usage is TRBJ2-3; 8 positions agree with TRBD1. CDR1 and CDR2 from the germline V gene are SGHRS and YFSETQ. This CDR3 spans 17 amino acids. V lost 4 bases, J lost 0 bases, and 10 bases stayed unmatched. The CDR3: CASSPDGQGTSTDTQYF. The DNA of the CDR3 is TGCGCCAGCAGCCCGGACGGACAGGGAACTAGCACAGATACGCAGTATTTT.